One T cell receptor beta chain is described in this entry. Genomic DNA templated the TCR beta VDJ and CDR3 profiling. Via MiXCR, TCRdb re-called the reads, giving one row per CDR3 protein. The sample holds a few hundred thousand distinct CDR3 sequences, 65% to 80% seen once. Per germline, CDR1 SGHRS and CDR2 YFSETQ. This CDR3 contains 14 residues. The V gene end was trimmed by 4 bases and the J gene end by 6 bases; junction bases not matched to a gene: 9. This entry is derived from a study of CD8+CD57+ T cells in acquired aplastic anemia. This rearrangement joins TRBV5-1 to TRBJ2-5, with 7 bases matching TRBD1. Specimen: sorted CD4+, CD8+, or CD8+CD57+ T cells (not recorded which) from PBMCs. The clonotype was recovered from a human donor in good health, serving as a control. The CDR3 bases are TGCGCCAGCAGCATCGACAGGGACGAGCAGACCCAGTACTTC. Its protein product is CASSIDRDEQTQYF.